The source of this T cell receptor (beta chain) is a study of shared clonotypes between healthy human individuals. Trimming pared 3 bases from V and 5 bases from J, leaving 11 bases between. This CDR3 has 13 amino acids. Germline values: CDR1 SQVTM, CDR2 ANQGSEA. CD45RO+ cells went into CD8 memory alongside CCR7-negative CD45RA+ TemRA cells. Each replicate PCR on the sorted subsets used around 200 ng DNA (roughly 30,000 T cell genomes). TCRdb's table, derived via immunoSEQ multiplex PCR, lists solely in-frame clones and lacks some. The table includes about 380,000 clones, roughly 96% detected once. This chain uses TRBV29-1 with TRBJ2-1, with D possibly being TRBD1 (6 bases). Input material: memory CD8+ T cells sorted from blood. Subset specified: CD45RO+ cells pooled with CCR7-negative TemRA cells. The clonotype was recovered from a man aged 25 to 40 in good health. The CDR3 DNA follows: TGCAGCGTTGATACAGGGACAAACAATGAGCAGTTCTTC. Its translation: CSVDTGTNNEQFF.